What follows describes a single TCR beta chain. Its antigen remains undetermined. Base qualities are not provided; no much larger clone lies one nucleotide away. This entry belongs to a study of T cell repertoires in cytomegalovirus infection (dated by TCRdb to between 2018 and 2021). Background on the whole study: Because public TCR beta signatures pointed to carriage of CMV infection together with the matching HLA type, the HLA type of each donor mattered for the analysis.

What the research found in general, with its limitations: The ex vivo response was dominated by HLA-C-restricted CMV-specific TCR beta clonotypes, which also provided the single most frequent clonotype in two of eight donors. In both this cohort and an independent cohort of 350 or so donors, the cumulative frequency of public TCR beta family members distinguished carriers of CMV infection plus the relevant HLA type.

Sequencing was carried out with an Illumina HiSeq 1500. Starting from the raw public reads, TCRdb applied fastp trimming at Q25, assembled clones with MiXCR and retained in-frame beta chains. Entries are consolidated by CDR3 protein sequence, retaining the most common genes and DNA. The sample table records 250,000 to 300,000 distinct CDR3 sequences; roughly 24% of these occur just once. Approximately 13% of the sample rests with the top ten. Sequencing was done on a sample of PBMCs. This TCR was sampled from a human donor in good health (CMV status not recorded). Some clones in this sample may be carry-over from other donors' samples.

At the DNA level, the sequence is TGTGCCATCAGTGACGGTTACTCCTACGAGCAGTACTTC. This yields the protein CAISDGYSYEQYF. Recombination linked TRBV10-3 to TRBJ2-7; the D gene identity is not certain. V is cut by 3 bases and J by 0 bases, and the space between the germline ends is 6 bases. The CDR3 runs 13 amino acids, cysteine and phenylalanine included. Left in the record is the CDR3 DNA by itself, 39 bases read in frame from the first base. Reading the germline V gene gives CDR1 ENHRY and CDR2 SYGVKD.